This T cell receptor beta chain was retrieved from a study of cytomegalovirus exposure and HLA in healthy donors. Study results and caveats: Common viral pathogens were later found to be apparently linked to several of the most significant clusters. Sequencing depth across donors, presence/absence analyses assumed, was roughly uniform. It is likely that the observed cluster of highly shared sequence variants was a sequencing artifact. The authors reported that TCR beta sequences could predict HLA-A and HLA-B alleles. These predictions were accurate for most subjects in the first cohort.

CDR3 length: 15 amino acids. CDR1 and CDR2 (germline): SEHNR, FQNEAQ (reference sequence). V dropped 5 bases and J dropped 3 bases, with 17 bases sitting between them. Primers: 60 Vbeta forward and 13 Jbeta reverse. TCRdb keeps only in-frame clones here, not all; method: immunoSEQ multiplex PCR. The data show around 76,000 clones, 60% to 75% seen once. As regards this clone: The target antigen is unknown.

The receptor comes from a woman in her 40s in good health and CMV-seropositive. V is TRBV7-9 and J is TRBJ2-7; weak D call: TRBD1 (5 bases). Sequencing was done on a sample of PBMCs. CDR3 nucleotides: TGTGCCAGCAGCCCCTCCGTCAGGGCCCACTACGAGCAGTACTTC. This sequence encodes CASSPSVRAHYEQYF.